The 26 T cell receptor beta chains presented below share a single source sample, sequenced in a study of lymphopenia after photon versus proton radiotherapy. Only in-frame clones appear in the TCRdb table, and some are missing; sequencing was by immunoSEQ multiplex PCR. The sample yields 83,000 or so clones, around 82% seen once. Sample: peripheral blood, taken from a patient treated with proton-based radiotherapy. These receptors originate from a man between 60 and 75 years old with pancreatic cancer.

CDR3 DNA: TGCGCCAGCAGCCAAGTGGACTTGGGGCTAGCGGGAACAAATGAGCAGTTCTTC. The encoded protein is CASSQVDLGLAGTNEQFF. V and J are TRBV4-1 and TRBJ2-1; 9 nucleotides match TRBD2. Unmatched junction bases numbered 14, after V lost 1 base and J lost 7 bases. The CDR3 has 18 residues. Germline V gene data show CDR1 as MGHRA and CDR2 as YSYEKL.

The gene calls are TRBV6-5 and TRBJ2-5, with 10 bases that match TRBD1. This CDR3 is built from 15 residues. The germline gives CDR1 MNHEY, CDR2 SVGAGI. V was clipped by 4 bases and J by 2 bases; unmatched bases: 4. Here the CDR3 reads CASSSDRGPQETQYF. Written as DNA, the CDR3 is TGTGCCAGCAGTTCAGACAGGGGGCCACAAGAGACCCAGTACTTC.

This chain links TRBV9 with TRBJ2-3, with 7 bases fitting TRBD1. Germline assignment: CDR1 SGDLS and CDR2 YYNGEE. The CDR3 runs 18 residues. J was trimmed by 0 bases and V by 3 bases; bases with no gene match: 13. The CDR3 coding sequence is TGTGCCAGCAGCGCCTACCCCGTCGGGACAGCTAGCACAGATACGCAGTATTTT. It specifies CASSAYPVGTASTDTQYF.

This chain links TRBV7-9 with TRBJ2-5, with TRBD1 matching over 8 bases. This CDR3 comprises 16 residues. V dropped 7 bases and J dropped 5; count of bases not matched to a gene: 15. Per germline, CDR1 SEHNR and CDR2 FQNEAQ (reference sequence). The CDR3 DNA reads TGTGCCAGCACCAGAGTGAAGGGACAGGTTCTTGAGACCCAGTACTTC. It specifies CASTRVKGQVLETQYF. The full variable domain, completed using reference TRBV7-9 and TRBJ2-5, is DTGVSQNPRHKITKRGQNVTFRCDPISEHNRLYWYRQTLGQGPEFLTYFQNEAQLEKSRLLSDRFSAERPKGSFSTLEIQRTEQGDSAMYLCASTRVKGQVLETQYFGPGTRLLVL.

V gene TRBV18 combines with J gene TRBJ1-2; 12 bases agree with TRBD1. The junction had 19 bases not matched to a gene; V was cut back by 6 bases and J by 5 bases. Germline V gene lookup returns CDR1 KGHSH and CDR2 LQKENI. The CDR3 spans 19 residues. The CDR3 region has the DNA TGTGCCAGCTCGCCGCTAGTTTTGGGACAGGGGGCTGCATCGTATGGCTACACCTTC. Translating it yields CASSPLVLGQGAASYGYTF.

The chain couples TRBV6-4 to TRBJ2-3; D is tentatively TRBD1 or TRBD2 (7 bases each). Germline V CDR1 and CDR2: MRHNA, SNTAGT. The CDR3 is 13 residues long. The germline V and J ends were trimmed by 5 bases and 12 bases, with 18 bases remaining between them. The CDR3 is CASSPEGGTAQYF. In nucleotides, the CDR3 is TGTGCCAGCAGTCCAGAGGGGGGGACAGCTCAGTATTTT.

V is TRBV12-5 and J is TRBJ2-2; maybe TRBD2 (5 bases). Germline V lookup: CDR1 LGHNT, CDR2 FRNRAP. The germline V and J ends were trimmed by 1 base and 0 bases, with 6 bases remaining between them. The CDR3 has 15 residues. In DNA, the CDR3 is TGTGCTAGTGGTTTGGGGACTGCGAACACCGGGGAGCTGTTTTTT. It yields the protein CASGLGTANTGELFF.

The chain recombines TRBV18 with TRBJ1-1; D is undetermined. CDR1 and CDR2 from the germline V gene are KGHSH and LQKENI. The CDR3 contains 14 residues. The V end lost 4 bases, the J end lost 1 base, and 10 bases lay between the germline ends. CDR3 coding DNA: TGTGCCAGCTCACAGGGTTTCGAGAACACTGAAGCTTTCTTT. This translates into CASSQGFENTEAFF.

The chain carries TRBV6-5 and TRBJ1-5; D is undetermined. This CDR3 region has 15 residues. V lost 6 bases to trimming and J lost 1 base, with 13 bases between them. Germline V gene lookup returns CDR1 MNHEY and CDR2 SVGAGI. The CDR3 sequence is CASSLGPRSNQPQHF. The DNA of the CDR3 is TGTGCCAGCAGCCTTGGTCCCCGCAGCAATCAGCCCCAGCATTTT.

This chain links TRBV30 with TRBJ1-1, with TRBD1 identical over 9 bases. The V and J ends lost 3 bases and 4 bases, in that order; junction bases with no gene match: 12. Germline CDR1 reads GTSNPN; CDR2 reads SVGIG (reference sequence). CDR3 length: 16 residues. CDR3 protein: CAWRKKQGAVGTEAFF. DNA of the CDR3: TGTGCCTGGAGAAAAAAACAGGGGGCGGTAGGCACTGAAGCTTTCTTT.

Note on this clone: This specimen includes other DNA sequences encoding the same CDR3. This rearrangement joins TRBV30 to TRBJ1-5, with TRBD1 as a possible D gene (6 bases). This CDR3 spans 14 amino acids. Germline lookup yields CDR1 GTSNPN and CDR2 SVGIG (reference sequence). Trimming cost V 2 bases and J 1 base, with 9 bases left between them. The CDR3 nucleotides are TGTGCCTGGAGTCCAGGGGTCAGCAATCAGCCCCAGCATTTT. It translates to CAWSPGVSNQPQHF.

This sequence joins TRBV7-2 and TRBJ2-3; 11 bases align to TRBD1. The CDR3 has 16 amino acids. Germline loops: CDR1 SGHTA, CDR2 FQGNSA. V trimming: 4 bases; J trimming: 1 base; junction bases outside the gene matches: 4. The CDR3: CASSSRTGGGTDTQYF. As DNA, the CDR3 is TGTGCCAGCAGCTCCCGGACAGGGGGCGGCACAGATACGCAGTATTTT.

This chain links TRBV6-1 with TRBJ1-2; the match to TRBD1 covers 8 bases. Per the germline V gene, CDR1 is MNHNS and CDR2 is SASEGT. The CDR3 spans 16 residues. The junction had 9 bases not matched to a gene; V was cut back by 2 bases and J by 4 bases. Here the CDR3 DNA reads TGTGCCAGCAGTGAATTGGCAGGGGGCGCTTCCTATGGCTACACCTTC. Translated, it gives CASSELAGGASYGYTF.

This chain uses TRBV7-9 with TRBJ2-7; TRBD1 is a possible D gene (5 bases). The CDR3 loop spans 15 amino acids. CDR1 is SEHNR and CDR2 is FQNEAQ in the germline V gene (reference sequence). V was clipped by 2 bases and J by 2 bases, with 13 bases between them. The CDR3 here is CASSLNSAGPYEQYF. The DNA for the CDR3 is TGTGCCAGCAGCTTAAACTCGGCAGGGCCCTACGAGCAGTACTTC. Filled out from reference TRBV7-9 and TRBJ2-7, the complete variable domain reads DTGVSQNPRHKITKRGQNVTFRCDPISEHNRLYWYRQTLGQGPEFLTYFQNEAQLEKSRLLSDRFSAERPKGSFSTLEIQRTEQGDSAMYLCASSLNSAGPYEQYFGPGTRLTVT.

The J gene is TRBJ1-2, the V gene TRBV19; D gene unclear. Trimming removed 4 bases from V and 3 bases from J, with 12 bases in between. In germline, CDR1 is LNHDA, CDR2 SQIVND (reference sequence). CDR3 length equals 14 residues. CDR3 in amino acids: CASSSLSEYYGYTF. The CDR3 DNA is TGTGCCAGTAGTAGTCTCAGCGAGTACTATGGCTACACCTTC.

The CDR3 spells CASSQEQGFGNQPQHF. The CDR3 nucleotides are TGCGCCAGCAGCCAAGAACAGGGTTTTGGCAATCAGCCCCAGCATTTT. The chain links TRBV4-1 to TRBJ1-5; D may be TRBD1 (6 bases). The CDR3 runs 16 residues. Germline assignment: CDR1 MGHRA and CDR2 YSYEKL. The V and J ends lost 0 bases and 2 bases respectively, with 11 bases between them.

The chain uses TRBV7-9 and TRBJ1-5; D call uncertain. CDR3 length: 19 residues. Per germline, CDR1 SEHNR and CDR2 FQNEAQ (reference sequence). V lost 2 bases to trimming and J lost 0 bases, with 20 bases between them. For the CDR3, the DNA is TGTGCCAGCAGCTTATTTGTGGTCGGACGGATTAATAGCAATCAGCCCCAGCATTTT. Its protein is CASSLFVVGRINSNQPQHF.

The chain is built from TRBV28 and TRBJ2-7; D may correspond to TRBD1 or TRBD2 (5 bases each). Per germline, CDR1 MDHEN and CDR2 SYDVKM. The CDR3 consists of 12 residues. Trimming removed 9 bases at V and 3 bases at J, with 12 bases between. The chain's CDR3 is CASGDLDYEQYF. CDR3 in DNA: TGTGCCAGTGGGGACCTCGACTACGAGCAGTACTTC.

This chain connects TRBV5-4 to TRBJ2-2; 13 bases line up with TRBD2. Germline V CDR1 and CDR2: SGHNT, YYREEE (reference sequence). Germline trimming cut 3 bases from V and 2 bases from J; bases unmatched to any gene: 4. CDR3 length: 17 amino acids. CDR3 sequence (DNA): TGTGCCAGCAGCTCCGGACTAGCGGGAGATAACACCGGGGAGCTGTTTTTT. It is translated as CASSSGLAGDNTGELFF.

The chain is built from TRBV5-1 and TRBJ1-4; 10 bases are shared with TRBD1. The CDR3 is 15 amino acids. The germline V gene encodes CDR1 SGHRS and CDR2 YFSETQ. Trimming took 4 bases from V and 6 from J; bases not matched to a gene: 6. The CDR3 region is CASSAPGQGYEKLFF. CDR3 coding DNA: TGCGCCAGCAGCGCCCCGGGACAGGGGTATGAAAAACTGTTTTTT.

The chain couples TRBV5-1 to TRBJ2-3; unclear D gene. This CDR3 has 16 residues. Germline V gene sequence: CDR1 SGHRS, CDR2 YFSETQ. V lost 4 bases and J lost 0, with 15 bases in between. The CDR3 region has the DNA TGCGCCAGCAGCCCCATACCCCCTCCGAGCACAGATACGCAGTATTTT. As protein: CASSPIPPPSTDTQYF.

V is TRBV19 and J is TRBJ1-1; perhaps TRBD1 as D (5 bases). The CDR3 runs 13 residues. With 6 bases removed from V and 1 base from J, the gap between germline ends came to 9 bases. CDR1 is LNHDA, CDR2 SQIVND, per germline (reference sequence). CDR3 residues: CASSLTGNTEAFF. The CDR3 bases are TGTGCCAGTAGCTTAACAGGGAACACTGAAGCTTTCTTT. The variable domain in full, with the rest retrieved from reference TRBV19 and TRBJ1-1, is DGGITQSPKYLFRKEGQNVTLSCEQNLNHDAMYWYRQDPGQGLRLIYYSQIVNDFQKGDIAEGYSVSREKKESFPLTVTSAQKNPTAFYLCASSLTGNTEAFFGQGTRLTVV.

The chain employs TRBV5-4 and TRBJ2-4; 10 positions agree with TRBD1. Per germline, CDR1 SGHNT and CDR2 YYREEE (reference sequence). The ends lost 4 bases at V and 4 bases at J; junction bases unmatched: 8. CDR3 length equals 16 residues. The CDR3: CASSPGTGEKKNIQYF. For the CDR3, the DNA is TGTGCCAGCAGCCCGGGGACAGGGGAAAAGAAAAACATTCAGTACTTC.

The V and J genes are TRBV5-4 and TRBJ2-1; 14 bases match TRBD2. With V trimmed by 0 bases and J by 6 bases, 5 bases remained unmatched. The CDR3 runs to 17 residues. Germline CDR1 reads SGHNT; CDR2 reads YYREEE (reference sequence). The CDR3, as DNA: TGTGCCAGCAGCTTGGGACTAGCGGGAGGGCGGGGCAATGAGCAGTTCTTC. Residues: CASSLGLAGGRGNEQFF.

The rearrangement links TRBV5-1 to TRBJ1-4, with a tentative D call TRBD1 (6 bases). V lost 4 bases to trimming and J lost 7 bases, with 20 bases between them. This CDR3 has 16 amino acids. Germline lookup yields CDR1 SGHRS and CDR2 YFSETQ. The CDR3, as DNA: TGCGCCAGCAGCGCCGGGACACCTCAGCAAGGTGAAAAACTGTTTTTT. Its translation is CASSAGTPQQGEKLFF. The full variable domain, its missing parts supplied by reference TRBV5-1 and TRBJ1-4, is KAGVTQTPRYLIKTRGQQVTLSCSPISGHRSVSWYQQTPGQGLQFLFEYFSETQRNKGNFPGRFSGRQFSNSRSEMNVSTLELGDSALYLCASSAGTPQQGEKLFFGSGTQLSVL.

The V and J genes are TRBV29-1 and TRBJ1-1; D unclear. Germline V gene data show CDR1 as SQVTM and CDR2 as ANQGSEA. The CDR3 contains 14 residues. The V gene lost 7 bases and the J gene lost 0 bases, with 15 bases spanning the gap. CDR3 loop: CSGAKPGVNTEAFF. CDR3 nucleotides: TGCAGCGGGGCTAAACCTGGGGTGAACACTGAAGCTTTCTTT.